One and the same sample provided the 14 T cell receptor beta chains below, sequenced in a study of T cells in Graves' hyperthyroidism and ophthalmopathy. RNA transcripts were the template for amplifying TCR beta CDR3 regions. HTBI primers were used for first-round RT-PCR of the TCR CDR3. In TCRdb, the multiplex PCR reads were re-called with MiXCR into one record per CDR3 protein. The sample consists of under 700,000 distinct CDR3 sequences, around 17% of them appearing once. The specimen sequenced was blood. The receptors shown here come from a woman aged 18 to 35 with Graves' hyperthyroidism.

This clonotype was seen a handful of times. The rearrangement joins TRBV24-1 to TRBJ2-7, with a possible D match to TRBD2 (6 bases). With 10 bases removed from V and 0 bases from J, the gap between germline ends came to 9 bases. Germline values: CDR1 KGHDR, CDR2 SFDVKD. This CDR3 region has 12 residues. CDR3 residues: CATAAGSYEQYF. The CDR3 nucleotides are TGTGCCACGGCAGCGGGCTCCTACGAGCAGTACTTC.

This clonotype has only a few counts. The chain joins TRBV3-1 to TRBJ1-3; D gene ambiguous. V was pared by 1 base and J by 2 bases, with 9 bases between. Germline values: CDR1 LGHDT, CDR2 YNNKEL (reference sequence). The CDR3 is 15 amino acids. The CDR3 spells CASSQGPETGNTIYF. The CDR3 nucleotides are TGTGCCAGCAGCCAAGGGCCGGAGACTGGAAACACCATATATTTT.

At least ten counts were recorded for this clonotype. The chain employs TRBV11-1 and TRBJ2-3; 7 nucleotides agree with TRBD1. After removal of 2 bases from V and 2 bases from J, the junction contained 4 bases not matched to a gene. The germline V gene encodes CDR1 SGHAT and CDR2 FQDESV (reference sequence). The CDR3 has 15 residues. CDR3 coding DNA: TGTGCCAGCAGCTTAAGACAGGGAGACACAGATACGCAGTATTTT. This sequence encodes CASSLRQGDTDTQYF.

This clonotype was seen more than once but under ten times. The chain uses TRBV12-3 or TRBV12-4 and TRBJ2-3; no clear D. The CDR3 is 14 amino acids. V was cut by 8 bases and J by 0 bases, with 12 bases left in between. Here the CDR3 DNA reads TGTGCCAGCTCGAGGTCCTCTAGCACAGATACGCAGTATTTT. Protein sequence: CASSRSSSTDTQYF.

This CDR3 is CASSGGQVNYGYTF. CDR3 in DNA: TGTGCCAGCAGCGGAGGACAGGTTAACTATGGCTACACCTTC. The chain joins TRBV3-1 to TRBJ1-2, with 7 positions matching TRBD1. J lost 1 base, V lost 5 bases, and 4 bases had no gene match. The germline CDR1 and CDR2 sequences are LGHDT and YNNKEL (reference sequence). This CDR3 comprises 14 residues.

In its sample, this clonotype was seen many times. The chain recombines TRBV6-1 with TRBJ2-5; D remains unclear. The CDR3 extends over 15 amino acids. Germline V lookup: CDR1 MNHNS, CDR2 SASEGT. V was pared by 4 bases and J by 1 base, with 13 bases between. CDR3 nucleotide sequence: TGTGCCAGCAGTGCCTGGACCCAGGCCCAAGAGACCCAGTACTTC. Translation: CASSAWTQAQETQYF.

This clonotype appeared a few times. The V call is TRBV20-1, the J call TRBJ2-7; D assignment may be TRBD1 or TRBD2 (5 bases each). The V gene lost 5 bases and the J gene lost 3 bases, with 17 bases spanning the gap. CDR1 and CDR2 (germline): DFQATT, SNEGSKA (reference sequence). This CDR3 is built from 14 residues. The CDR3 here is CSARPRGSFYEQYF. The CDR3 DNA follows: TGCAGTGCTCGTCCGAGGGGAAGCTTCTACGAGCAGTACTTC.

There are many counts of this clonotype. This chain uses TRBV20-1 with TRBJ2-1, with TRBD2 identical over 11 bases. J gave up 3 bases and V 6 bases, and 7 bases lay outside the gene matches. Germline assignment: CDR1 DFQATT and CDR2 SNEGSKA (reference sequence). This CDR3 has 15 residues. CDR3 bases: TGCAGTGCCCCCCCGACTAGCGGGATCTACAATGAGCAGTTCTTC. As protein: CSAPPTSGIYNEQFF.

This clonotype was recorded at least ten times. This chain uses TRBV5-1 with TRBJ2-1, with 10 positions matching TRBD2. V gave up 0 bases and J gave up 7 bases; unmatched junction bases: 7. The CDR3 sequence is 16 residues long. Germline values: CDR1 SGHRS, CDR2 YFSETQ. For the CDR3, the DNA is TGCGCCAGCAGCTTGGCCTTGACTAGCGGGCAGAATGAGCAGTTCTTC. This sequence encodes CASSLALTSGQNEQFF.

This clonotype was seen only a few times. V gene TRBV7-2 combines with J gene TRBJ1-2; D uncertain. Trimming stripped 5 bases from V and 6 bases from J, with 10 bases between. CDR1 is SGHTA and CDR2 is FQGNSA in the germline V gene. This CDR3 region has 12 residues. CDR3: CASSPRRDGYTF. The CDR3 DNA follows: TGTGCCAGCAGCCCAAGACGGGATGGCTACACCTTC.

The table lists this clonotype with a few counts. This chain links TRBV20-1 with TRBJ2-3, with 7 bases aligning to TRBD2. Losses at the gene ends were 0 bases for V and 1 base for J; bases not matched to a gene: 10. CDR1 and CDR2 (germline): DFQATT, SNEGSKA (reference sequence). CDR3 length: 17 residues. The CDR3 reads CSARDLGGFLRTDTQYF. DNA of the CDR3: TGCAGTGCTAGAGATCTCGGGGGGTTTTTGCGCACAGATACGCAGTATTTT.

V is TRBV13 and J is TRBJ2-6, with 8 bases matching TRBD2. After removal of 5 bases from V and 1 base from J, the junction contained 13 bases not matched to a gene. Germline CDR1 reads PRHDT; CDR2 reads FYEKMQ (reference sequence). The CDR3 loop spans 19 amino acids. Here the CDR3 DNA reads TGTGCCAGCAGCGCCTCCCGGACTAGCCCACCTTCTGGGGCCAACGTCCTGACTTTC. Translating it yields CASSASRTSPPSGANVLTF.

This clonotype was counted ten times or more. In DNA form, the CDR3 reads TGTGCCAGCAGTTTGGCAGGGGAGGGACAGCCCCAGCATTTT. This encodes CASSLAGEGQPQHF. The J gene is TRBJ1-5, the V gene TRBV12-3 or TRBV12-4; D is possibly TRBD1 (6 bases). CDR3 length: 14 residues. V gave up 3 bases and J gave up 7 bases, with 13 bases separating them.

This clonotype was seen ten or more times. The chain employs TRBV30 and TRBJ2-1; 7 bases align to TRBD2. CDR1 is GTSNPN and CDR2 is SVGIG in the germline V gene (reference sequence). The ends lost 0 bases at V and 0 bases at J; junction bases unmatched: 2. CDR3 length: 15 amino acids. CDR3 sequence: CAWSVASGSYNEQFF. The CDR3 region has the DNA TGTGCCTGGAGTGTGGCTAGCGGCTCCTACAATGAGCAGTTCTTC.